The 18 T cell receptor beta chains below come from one sample, sequenced in a study of T cells in women clearing cervical HPV infection. Data came from immunoSEQ multiplex PCR; TCRdb stores just in-frame clones and leaves some out. This table lists some 30,000 clones. Sequenced material: blood buffy coat. All receptors come from a woman between 18 and 70 years old with a cervical HPV16 infection that either progressed to CIN3+ or cleared (not recorded which).

As to this clone: The read ends 3 residues early relative to the CDR3; the germline J gene fills the gap. This rearrangement joins TRBV4-1 to TRBJ2-4; the match to TRBD1 covers 7 bases. Germline V lookup: CDR1 MGHRA, CDR2 YSYEKL. The junction had 8 bases not matched to a gene; V was cut back by 3 bases and J by 0 bases. The CDR3 has 17 amino acids. CDR3 in amino acids: CASSQTLRGLAKNIQYF. CDR3 DNA, as far as it was read: TGCGCCAGCAGCCAGACATTGAGGGGGCTAGCCAAAAACATT.

Remarks on this clone: From the germline J gene comes the end of the CDR3, since the read stops 3 residues before it. The chain is built from TRBV5-6 and TRBJ1-1; D not resolved. Germline V gives CDR1 SGHDT, CDR2 YYEEEE. The CDR3 totals 13 residues. Trimming shortened V by 2 bases and J by 1 base, and 6 bases separated the two germline ends. The sequenced part of the CDR3 DNA is TGTGCCAGCAGCTTCTACCAGAACACTGAA. Translation: CASSFYQNTE. The whole CDR3 sequence reads CASSFYQNTEAFF.

Points on this clone: The sequenced fragment ends 3 residues before the CDR3 boundary, so the rest is inferred from the germline J gene. This chain uses TRBV2 with TRBJ2-3, with a tentative D call TRBD1 (5 bases). Germline loops: CDR1 SNHLY, CDR2 FYNNEI. CDR3 size: 17 residues. Incomplete CDR3 DNA: TGTGCCAGCAGTGAACGAGTCAGGGCCGATAGCAATCAGCCG. The encoded protein is CASSERVRADSNQP. The full CDR3 reads CASSERVRADSNQPQYF.

Notes on this clone: The read ends 3 residues before the CDR3 terminus; that terminus is restored from the germline J gene. This sequence joins TRBV5-4 and TRBJ2-1, with a possible D match to TRBD1 (6 bases). V was trimmed by 3 bases and J by 7 bases, leaving 14 bases between them. This CDR3 spans 14 amino acids. CDR1 is SGHNT and CDR2 is YYREEE in the germline V gene (reference sequence). The sequenced part of the CDR3 DNA is TGTGCCAGCAGCTCCCTAGGGGGTGGGAATGAG. Its translation: CASSSLGGGNE. The CDR3 in full is CASSSLGGGNEQFF.

About this clone: The DNA ends 3 residues before the CDR3 does, and the rest of the CDR3 is filled in from the germline J gene. The rearrangement links TRBV5-1 to TRBJ2-5; D possibly corresponds to TRBD1 (6 bases). CDR1 SGHRS and CDR2 YFSETQ come from the germline V gene. This CDR3 has 13 residues. Trimming removed 2 bases at V and 5 bases at J, with 10 bases between. CDR3 residues: CASSLGGGETQYF. The sequenced part of the CDR3 DNA is TGCGCCAGCAGCTTAGGGGGTGGGGAGACC.

To note about this clone: The read ends 3 residues shy of where the CDR3 ends; the end is completed using the germline J gene. The V gene is TRBV5-1, the J gene TRBJ1-2; 8 nucleotides align to TRBD1. The germline V gene has CDR1 SGHRS and CDR2 YFSETQ. The CDR3 is 14 residues long. CDR3 bases read: TGCGCCAGCAGCGCCGGGACAGGCACCGAGGGC. Translation gives CASSAGTGTEG. The CDR3 as a whole reads CASSAGTGTEGYTF. Full variable domain (remainder filled in from reference TRBV5-1 and TRBJ1-2): KAGVTQTPRYLIKTRGQQVTLSCSPISGHRSVSWYQQTPGQGLQFLFEYFSETQRNKGNFPGRFSGRQFSNSRSEMNVSTLELGDSALYLCASSAGTGTEGYTFGSGTRLTVV.

Comments on this clone: The read terminates 3 residues before the CDR3 end, so the remaining end is supplied by the germline J gene. V and J are TRBV5-4 and TRBJ2-7, with no clear D. Germline V gene sequence: CDR1 SGHNT, CDR2 YYREEE (reference sequence). The V and J ends lost 2 bases and 6 bases respectively, with 12 bases between them. The CDR3 length is 13 residues. The sequenced part of the CDR3 DNA is TGTGCCAGCAGCTTAGGGCCTTGGAGCGAG. This gives the protein CASSLGPWSE. The CDR3 in its entirety is CASSLGPWSEQYF.

With regard to this clone: The CDR3 is cut off 3 residues early in the read; its end comes from the germline J gene. The chain recombines TRBV20-1 with TRBJ1-2; D not certain. The CDR3 runs to 14 residues. Trimming took off 0 bases at V and 6 bases at J, with 14 bases between the two ends. Germline V gene lookup returns CDR1 DFQATT and CDR2 SNEGSKA (reference sequence). CDR3 DNA (partial): TGCAGTGCTAGAGATCTTGACACCCTCCATGGC. This translates into CSARDLDTLHG. The whole CDR3 sequence reads CSARDLDTLHGYTF.

Turning to this clone: The read falls 3 residues short of the CDR3 end, and the missing part is taken from the germline J gene. At the DNA level, this CDR3 is encoded by other sequences in the same sample as well. This chain uses TRBV5-1 with TRBJ1-1; D unclear. Trimming stripped 4 bases from V and 1 base from J, with 11 bases between. This CDR3 contains 14 residues. The germline CDR1 and CDR2 sequences are SGHRS and YFSETQ. CDR3 DNA, as far as it was read: TGCGCCAGCAGCCCGTATGAGGGGAACACTGAA. Amino acids: CASSPYEGNTE. The complete CDR3 reads CASSPYEGNTEAFF.

To note about this clone: The read gets to within 3 residues of the CDR3 end, and the germline J gene fills in the rest. This chain connects TRBV20-1 to TRBJ1-6, with 7 positions matching TRBD1. The germline V gene has CDR1 DFQATT and CDR2 SNEGSKA (reference sequence). CDR3 length: 14 amino acids. V was clipped by 5 bases and J by 5 bases; unmatched bases: 6. The covered CDR3 bases are TGCAGTGCTGGCCTAGGACAGGATAATTCACCC. Translating it yields CSAGLGQDNSP. The full CDR3 sequence reads CSAGLGQDNSPLHF.

For this clone: Read data end 3 residues before the CDR3 end; the end is taken from the germline J gene. The chain couples TRBV6-1 to TRBJ2-3; either TRBD1 or TRBD2 may fit D (5 bases each). The V gene's germline CDR1 is MNHNS and CDR2 SASEGT. The CDR3 runs 14 residues. This chain's CDR3 is CASSVQDGRETQYF. The part of the CDR3 DNA that was read is TGTGCCAGCAGTGTACAGGATGGTAGGGAGACG.

Notes on this clone: Read sequence stops 3 residues before the CDR3 end, and the germline J gene provides the missing end. V and J are TRBV5-1 and TRBJ1-2; TRBD1 matches 8 bases. V dropped 3 bases and J dropped 3; count of bases not matched to a gene: 4. CDR3 length equals 14 residues. CDR1 is SGHRS, CDR2 YFSETQ, per germline. The covered CDR3 bases are TGCGCCAGCAGCTCCACAGGGGGGGACTATGGC. Translated: CASSSTGGDYG. The full CDR3 reads CASSSTGGDYGYTF.

Notes on this clone: The CDR3 end lies 3 residues beyond the end of the read and is filled in from the germline J gene. The chain links TRBV10-3 to TRBJ1-1; 10 positions agree with TRBD1. Germline V lookup: CDR1 ENHRY, CDR2 SYGVKD. Losses at the gene ends were 8 bases for V and 4 bases for J; bases not matched to a gene: 10. The CDR3 runs 15 residues. This chain's CDR3 is CAIARTGGGSTEAFF. CDR3 bases read: TGTGCCATCGCGAGGACAGGGGGTGGAAGCACTGAA.

Partial CDR3 DNA: TGTGCCTGGAGTGTAGGAGCGGGGGGGAGCACAGATACG. Translation gives CAWSVGAGGSTDT. The full CDR3 reads CAWSVGAGGSTDTQYF. This chain links TRBV30 with TRBJ2-3; 10 bases agree with TRBD2. The CDR3 extends 3 residues past the end of the read, so its final part is completed from the germline J gene. CDR3 size: 16 residues. Germline values: CDR1 GTSNPN, CDR2 SVGIG (reference sequence). The V gene end was trimmed by 0 bases and the J gene end by 0 bases; junction bases not matched to a gene: 3.

A remark on this clone: Read data end 3 residues before the CDR3 end; the end is taken from the germline J gene. V and J are TRBV20-1 and TRBJ2-1, with 7 nucleotides matching TRBD1. This CDR3 has 15 residues. Unmatched junction bases numbered 5, after V lost 3 bases and J lost 0 bases. CDR1 and CDR2 (germline): DFQATT, SNEGSKA (reference sequence). Incomplete CDR3 DNA: TGCAGTGCTAGTTGGGACAGCAGCTCCTACAATGAG. Encoded protein: CSASWDSSSYNE. The complete CDR3 protein is CSASWDSSSYNEQFF.

Concerning this clone itself: The read stops 3 residues short of the end of the CDR3; the missing end is completed from the germline J gene. V usage is TRBV28 and J usage is TRBJ1-2; 7 nucleotides align to TRBD1. This CDR3 contains 15 residues. Per germline, CDR1 MDHEN and CDR2 SYDVKM. The trim removed 2 bases at V and 3 bases at J, leaving 6 bases unmatched. This CDR3 is CASSLRQGWDYGYTF. CDR3 bases read: TGTGCCAGCAGTTTAAGACAGGGATGGGACTATGGC.

Worth noting for this clone: The DNA ends 3 residues before the CDR3 does, and the rest of the CDR3 is filled in from the germline J gene. The chain employs TRBV7-9 and TRBJ1-2, with D uncertain. The germline gives CDR1 SEHNR, CDR2 FQNEAQ (reference sequence). The CDR3 totals 15 residues. CDR3 bases read: TGTGCCAGCAGCAGCGATAGCGGGAGGGTCTACGAC. Its protein is CASSSDSGRVYD. The CDR3 in full is CASSSDSGRVYDYTF.

As regards this clone: The DNA ends 3 residues before the CDR3 does, and the rest of the CDR3 is filled in from the germline J gene. V is TRBV29-1 and J is TRBJ1-2, with D unclear. CDR1 and CDR2 from the germline V gene are SQVTM and ANQGSEA. Trimming left V 4 bases short and J 2 bases short, with 14 bases between. The CDR3 is 14 amino acids. The CDR3: CSVASRRVNYGYTF. The covered CDR3 bases are TGCAGCGTTGCGTCCAGGAGGGTGAACTATGGC.